The source of this T cell receptor (beta chain) is a study of T cell repertoires in ileal Crohn's disease. Overall study: Median disease duration was nearly eight years; 35% smoked at surgery.

As concerns this clone: Its antigen remains unidentified.

Overall study results and limits: Clonal expansions were more frequent in active smokers than non-smokers at surgery. Clonality above 26.8% at surgery always came with endoscopic recurrence.

Profiling relied on immunoSEQ multiplex PCR, and the TCRdb table lists in-frame clones only, not all of them. This sample has 15,000 to 20,000 clones; 85% to 90% occur once, and the top ten carry about 6%. Patients were adults with ileal or ileocolonic Crohn's disease needing resection. This receptor was obtained from an adult with Crohn's disease. Sequences were obtained from ileal tissue.

This CDR3 reads CASSPRVRGTGELFF. The CDR3 DNA sequence: TGTGCCAGCAGCCCCCGGGTCCGGGGGACCGGGGAGCTGTTTTTT. V is TRBV13 and J is TRBJ2-2, with D perhaps TRBD2 (6 bases). V shed 5 bases and J shed 5 bases, with 15 bases lying between them. CDR3 length equals 15 residues. Germline assignment: CDR1 PRHDT and CDR2 FYEKMQ (reference sequence).